The source of this TCR beta chain is a study of blood T cell repertoires in COVID-19. The CDR3 is made up of 14 amino acids. In germline, CDR1 is MNHNY, CDR2 SVGAGI (reference sequence). V was trimmed by 4 bases and J by 0 bases, leaving 7 bases between them. Profiling relied on immunoSEQ multiplex PCR, and the TCRdb table lists in-frame clones only, not all of them. Of roughly 80,000 clones listed, approximately 80% are singletons. The clonotype was recovered from a man between 60 and 75 years old with active or convalescent COVID-19. The rearrangement links TRBV6-6 to TRBJ2-1; weak D call: TRBD2 (6 bases). Sequencing was carried out using peripheral blood. CDR3 nucleotides: TGTGCCAGCAGTTTAGCGGACTCCTACAATGAGCAGTTCTTC. Encoded protein: CASSLADSYNEQFF.